Sequencing of this T cell receptor (beta chain) was carried out in a study of blood T cells in healthy people across ages. Study-wide context: There was about one barcoded beta molecule captured by template switching per two T cells.

Regarding this clonotype: Antigen specificity is unknown.

Study results and limitations: TCR beta diversity was tightly associated with the proportion of naive T cells.

Next came a second PCR, run for roughly 6 to 11 cycles, which used a sample-barcoded 5' primer along with a J-beta primer mix. TCRdb independently ran MiXCR on the 5' RACE reads; one entry per CDR3 protein. The profile shows 550,000 to 600,000 distinct CDR3 sequences, 45% to 55% of them singletons. The CDR3 is 17 residues long. Donors gave 9 to 10 milliliters of peripheral blood apiece. The J gene is TRBJ2-5, the V gene TRBV21-1; the table assigns TRBD2, which was not confirmed against the DNA. TRBV21-1 is designated a pseudogene. Material for sequencing was blood. The source is a man older than 75 in good health. The chain's CDR3 is CASSNKRRLASQETQYF. The DNA of the CDR3 is TGTGCCAGCAGCAATAAACGACGGCTAGCGAGCCAAGAGACCCAGTACTTC.